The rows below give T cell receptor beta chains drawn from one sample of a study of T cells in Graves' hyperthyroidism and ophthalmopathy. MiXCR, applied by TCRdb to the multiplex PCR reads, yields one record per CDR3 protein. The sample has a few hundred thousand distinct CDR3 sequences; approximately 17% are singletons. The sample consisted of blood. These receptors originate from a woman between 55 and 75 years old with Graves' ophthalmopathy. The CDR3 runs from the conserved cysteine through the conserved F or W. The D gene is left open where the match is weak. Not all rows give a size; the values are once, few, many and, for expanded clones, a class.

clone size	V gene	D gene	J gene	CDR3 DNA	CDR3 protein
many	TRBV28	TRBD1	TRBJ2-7	TGTGCCAGCGCTCTCTTTTCGGTGAGGGGGCGGTACGAGCAGTACTTC	CASALFSVRGRYEQYF
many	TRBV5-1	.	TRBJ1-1	TGCGCCAGCAGCTTGGGACAGGTGAACACTGAAGCTTTCTTT	CASSLGQVNTEAFF
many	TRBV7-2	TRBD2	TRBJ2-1	TGTGCCAGCAGCCCGGGACTAGCGGGAGGGCGGCAGTTCTTC	CASSPGLAGGRQFF
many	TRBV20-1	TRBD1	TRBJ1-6	TGCAGTGCTAGAGATGTACAGGGGAATAATTCACCCCTCCACTTT	CSARDVQGNNSPLHF
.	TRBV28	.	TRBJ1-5	TGTGCCAGCACCACTAGACAGTATCAGCCCCAGCATTTT	CASTTRQYQPQHF
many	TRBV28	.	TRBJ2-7	TGTGCCAGCAGTTTACAAAGAGAGATAACCTACGAGCAGTACTTC	CASSLQREITYEQYF
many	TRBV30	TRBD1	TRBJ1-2	TGTGCCTGGAGTGCGAGGGACAGGGGGATCTATGGCTACACCTTC	CAWSARDRGIYGYTF
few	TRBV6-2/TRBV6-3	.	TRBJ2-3	TGTGCCAGCAGTTACTCAGACAGGTTAGATACGCAGTATTTT	CASSYSDRLDTQYF
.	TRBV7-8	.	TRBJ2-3	TGTGCCAGCAGTTTACCCTATGCCATGGGTGGGGCCTCTAGCACAGATACGCAGTATTTT	CASSLPYAMGGASSTDTQYF
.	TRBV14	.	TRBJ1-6	TGTGCCAGCAGCTCTTCTTACAGCGGACTTTCACCCCTCCACTTT	CASSSSYSGLSPLHF
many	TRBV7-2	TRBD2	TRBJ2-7	TGTGCCAGCAGCTCCGGACTAGCGTATACCTACGAGCAGTACTTC	CASSSGLAYTYEQYF
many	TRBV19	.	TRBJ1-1	TGTGCCAGTACCGGTCTTCGGGGCCGTGAAGCTTTCTTT	CASTGLRGREAFF
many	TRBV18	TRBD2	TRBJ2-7	TGTGCCAGCAAAAGGACTAGCGGGCTAGCCTACGAGCAGTACTTC	CASKRTSGLAYEQYF
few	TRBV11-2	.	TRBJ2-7	TGTGCCAGCAGCTTAGAGGATTACAGGACCTACGAGCAGTACTTC	CASSLEDYRTYEQYF
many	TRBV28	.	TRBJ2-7	TGTGCCAGCAGACGCCTGCTTCCCGCCGGGGAGCAGTACTTC	CASRRLLPAGEQYF
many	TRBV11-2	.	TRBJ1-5	TGTGCCAGCAGCTTAGATCGGGGTCAGCCCCAGCATTTT	CASSLDRGQPQHF